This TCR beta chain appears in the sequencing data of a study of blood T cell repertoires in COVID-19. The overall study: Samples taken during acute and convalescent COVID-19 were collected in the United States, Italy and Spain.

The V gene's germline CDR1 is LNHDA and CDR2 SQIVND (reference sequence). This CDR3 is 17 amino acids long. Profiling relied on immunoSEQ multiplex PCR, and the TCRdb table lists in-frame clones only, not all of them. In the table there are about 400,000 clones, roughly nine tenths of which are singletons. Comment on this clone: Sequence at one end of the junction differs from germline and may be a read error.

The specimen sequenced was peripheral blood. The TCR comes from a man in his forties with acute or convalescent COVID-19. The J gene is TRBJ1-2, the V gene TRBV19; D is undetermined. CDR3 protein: CASNIEAPDSSNYGYTF. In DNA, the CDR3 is TGTGCCAGTAATATAGAAGCTCCGGACTCTTCTAACTATGGCTACACCTTC.